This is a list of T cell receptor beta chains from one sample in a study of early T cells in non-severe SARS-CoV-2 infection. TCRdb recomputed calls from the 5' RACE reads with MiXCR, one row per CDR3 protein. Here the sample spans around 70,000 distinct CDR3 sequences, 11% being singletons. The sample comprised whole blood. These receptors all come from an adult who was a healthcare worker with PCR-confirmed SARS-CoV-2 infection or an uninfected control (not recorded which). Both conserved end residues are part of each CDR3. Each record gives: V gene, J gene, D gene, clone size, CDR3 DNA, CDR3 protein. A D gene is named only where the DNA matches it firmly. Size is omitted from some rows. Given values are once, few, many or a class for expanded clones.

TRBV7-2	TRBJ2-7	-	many	TGTGCCAGCAGCCCCGAGGCGACAGGCGAGCAGTACTTC	CASSPEATGEQYF
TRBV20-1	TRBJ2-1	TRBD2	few	TGCAGTGCTAGCGGGACCCATCTAGCGGGGTCCTACAATGAGCAGTTCTTC	CSASGTHLAGSYNEQFF
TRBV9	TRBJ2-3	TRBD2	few	TGTGCCAGCAGCGTAGGCGGGAGGGTCACAGATACGCAGTATTTT	CASSVGGRVTDTQYF
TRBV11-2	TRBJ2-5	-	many	TGTGCCAGCAGCTTTCTGGGGACCACTGATCAAGAGACCCAGTACTTC	CASSFLGTTDQETQYF
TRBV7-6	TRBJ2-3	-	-	TGTGCCAGCAGCTTAGCGCGAACCGACACAGATACGCAGTATTTT	CASSLARTDTDTQYF
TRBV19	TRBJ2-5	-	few	TGTGCCACCAAGGGAGACAGTGGAGAGACCCAGTACTTC	CATKGDSGETQYF
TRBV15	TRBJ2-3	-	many	TGTGCCACCAGCAGGGAAGGGGTTCTAACAGATACGCAGTATTTT	CATSREGVLTDTQYF
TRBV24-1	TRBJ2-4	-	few	TGTGCCACCAGTGACCGCGAGGCCAAAAACATTCAGTACTTC	CATSDREAKNIQYF
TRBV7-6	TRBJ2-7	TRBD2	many	TGTGCCAGCAGCCAAACTAGCGGTGCCTACGAGCAGTACTTC	CASSQTSGAYEQYF
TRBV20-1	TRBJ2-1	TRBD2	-	TGCAGTGCTCCAAAGCGGGGGGCCTACAATGAGCAGTTCTTC	CSAPKRGAYNEQFF
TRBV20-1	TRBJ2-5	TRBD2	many	TGCAGTGCTAGAGGGGACGCTAGCGGGGGGCCTCAAGAGACCCAGTACTTC	CSARGDASGGPQETQYF
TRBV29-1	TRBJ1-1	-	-	TGCAGCGTTTCCCAGGAGGACGGGGTGATGAACACTGAAGCTTTCTTT	CSVSQEDGVMNTEAFF
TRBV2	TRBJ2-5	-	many	TGTGCCAGTCCTAGTCAAGAGACCCAGTACTTC	CASPSQETQYF
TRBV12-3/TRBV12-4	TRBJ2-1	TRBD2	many	TGTGCCAGCAGACCTAGCGGGAGTAACCACAATGAGCAGTTCTTC	CASRPSGSNHNEQFF
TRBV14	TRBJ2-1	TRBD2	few	TGTGCCAGCAGTCCATACCGACTAGCGGGGGTATACAATGAGCAGTTCTTC	CASSPYRLAGVYNEQFF
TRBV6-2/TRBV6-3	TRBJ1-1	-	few	TGTGCCAGCAGACAACCCGGGGCCCTTTACGCTTTCTTT	CASRQPGALYAFF
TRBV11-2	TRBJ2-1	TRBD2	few	TGTGCCAGCAGCTTAGGAGGGACTAAATACAATGAGCAGTTCTTC	CASSLGGTKYNEQFF
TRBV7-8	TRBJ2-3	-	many	TGTGCCAGCAGCTTAGCGCGGGGAAGGGGGGGAGATACGCAGTATTTT	CASSLARGRGGDTQYF
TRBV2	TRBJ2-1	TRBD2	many	TGTGCCAGCGGGGGAAGCGGGAGAATTGAGCAGTTCTTC	CASGGSGRIEQFF
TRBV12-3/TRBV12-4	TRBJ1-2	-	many	TGTGCCAGCAGTTTATTGGAGGAGATGGGCTACACCTTC	CASSLLEEMGYTF
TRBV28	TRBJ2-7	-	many	TGTGCCAGCAGTCCCCCGGGACCATCCTACGAGCAGTACTTC	CASSPPGPSYEQYF
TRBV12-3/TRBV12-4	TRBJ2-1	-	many	TGTGCCAGCAGTTTGGGGGGGCTGGATGAGCAGTTCTTC	CASSLGGLDEQFF
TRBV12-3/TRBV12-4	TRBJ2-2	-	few	TGTGCCAGCATCGACAGTCTCACCGGGGAGCTGTTTTTT	CASIDSLTGELFF
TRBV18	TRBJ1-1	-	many	TGTGCCAGCTCACTACAGGACACTGAAGCTTTCTTT	CASSLQDTEAFF
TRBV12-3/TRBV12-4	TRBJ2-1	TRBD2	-	TGTGCCAGCAGGGCCGGGACTAGCGGGAGACAGGAGCAGTTCTTC	CASRAGTSGRQEQFF
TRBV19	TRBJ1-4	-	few	TGTGCCAGTACTCGGGGGAGAACTAATGAAAAACTGTTTTTT	CASTRGRTNEKLFF
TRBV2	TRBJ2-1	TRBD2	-	TGTGCCAGCAGTCTGGTAGGAGCGGGAGTGGTACATGAGCAGTTCTTC	CASSLVGAGVVHEQFF
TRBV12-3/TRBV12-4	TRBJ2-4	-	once	TGTGCCAGCAGTTTATCGGGGACACCCTTTCGGTACTTC	CASSLSGTPFRYF
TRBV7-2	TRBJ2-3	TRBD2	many	TGTGCCAGCAGCTTATGGCTAGCGGGGGAGGGGGGAGATACGCAGTATTTT	CASSLWLAGEGGDTQYF
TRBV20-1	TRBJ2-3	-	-	TGCAGTGCTAGTTTCTTTACGGAGCAGTATTTT	CSASFFTEQYF
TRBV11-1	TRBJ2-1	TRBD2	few	TGTGCCAGCAGCTTCGGGTTAGCGGGAGGCGGGGAGCAGTTCTTC	CASSFGLAGGGEQFF
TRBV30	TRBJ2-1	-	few	TGTGCCTTCGAAGGGGCAGGGTTTCTCGGGGGATCCTACAATGAGCAGTTCTTC	CAFEGAGFLGGSYNEQFF
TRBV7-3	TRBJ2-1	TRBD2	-	TGTGCCAGCAGCTCAACTAGCGGAGAAACCCCTGAGCAGTTCTTC	CASSSTSGETPEQFF
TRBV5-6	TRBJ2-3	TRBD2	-	TGTGCCAGCAGCAAAGAATTAGCGGGAGGTTACACAGATACGCAGTATTTT	CASSKELAGGYTDTQYF
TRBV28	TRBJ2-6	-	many	TGTGCCAGCAGCCCCACGGGCACGGGGGCCAACGTCCTGACTTTC	CASSPTGTGANVLTF
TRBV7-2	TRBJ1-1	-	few	TGTGCCAGCAGCTTAGACATGGGGGGCACTGAAGCTTTCTTT	CASSLDMGGTEAFF
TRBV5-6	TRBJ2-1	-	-	TGTGCCAGCAGCGTCCGCCTTCTAAACGTCAATGAGCAGTTCTTC	CASSVRLLNVNEQFF
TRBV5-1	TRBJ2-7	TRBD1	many	TGCGCCAGCAGCTTGGGGACAGGCAACTACGAGCAGTACTTC	CASSLGTGNYEQYF
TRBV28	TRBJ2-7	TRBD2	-	TGTGCCAGCAGTCCAGGACTAGCGGACGCGTACGAGCAGTACTTC	CASSPGLADAYEQYF
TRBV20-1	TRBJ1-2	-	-	TGCAGTGCTAGAGTAGGCGGTTATGGCTACACCTTC	CSARVGGYGYTF
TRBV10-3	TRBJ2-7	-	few	TGTGCCATCAGTGTTGGTTACGAGCAGTACTTC	CAISVGYEQYF
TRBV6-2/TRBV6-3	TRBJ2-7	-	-	TGTGCCAGCAGCGTTGAGATCTACGAGCAGTACTTC	CASSVEIYEQYF
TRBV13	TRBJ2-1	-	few	TGTGCCAGCAGCTTGGGGGCCTCCTACAATGAGCAGTTCTTC	CASSLGASYNEQFF
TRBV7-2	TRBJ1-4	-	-	TGTGCCAGCAGCTCTAGTCGAGCCAATGAAAAACTGTTTTTT	CASSSSRANEKLFF